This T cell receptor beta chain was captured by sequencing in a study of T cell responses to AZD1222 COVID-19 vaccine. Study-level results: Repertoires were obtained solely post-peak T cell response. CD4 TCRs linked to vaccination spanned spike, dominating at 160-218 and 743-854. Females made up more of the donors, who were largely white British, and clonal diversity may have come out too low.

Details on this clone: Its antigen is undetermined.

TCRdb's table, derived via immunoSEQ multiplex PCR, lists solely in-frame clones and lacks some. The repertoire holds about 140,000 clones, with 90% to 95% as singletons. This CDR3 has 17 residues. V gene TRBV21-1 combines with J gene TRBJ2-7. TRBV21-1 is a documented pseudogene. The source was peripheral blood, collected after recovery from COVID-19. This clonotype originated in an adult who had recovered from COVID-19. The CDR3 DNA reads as TGTGCCAGCAGCAAATATCGGGCAGTCCTAATTTACTACGAGCAGTACTTC. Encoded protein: CASSKYRAVLIYYEQYF.